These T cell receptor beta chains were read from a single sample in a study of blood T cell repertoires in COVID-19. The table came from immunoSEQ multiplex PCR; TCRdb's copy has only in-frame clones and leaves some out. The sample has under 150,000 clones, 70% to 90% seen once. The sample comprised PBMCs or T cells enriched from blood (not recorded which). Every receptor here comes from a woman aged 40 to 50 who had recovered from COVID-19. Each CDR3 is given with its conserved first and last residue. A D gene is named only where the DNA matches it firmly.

CDR3 protein: CASSFQEGSHSGANVLTF; D gene: NA; V gene: TRBV25-1; J gene: TRBJ2-6
CDR3 protein: CASSLGTTDITGELFF; D gene: NA; V gene: TRBV18; J gene: TRBJ2-2
CDR3 protein: CASSPLSNSPLHF; D gene: NA; V gene: TRBV18; J gene: TRBJ1-6
CDR3 protein: CASSLPDRGPEQYF; D gene: NA; V gene: TRBV5-4; J gene: TRBJ2-7
CDR3 protein: CASSESPVTNSREQYF; D gene: NA; V gene: TRBV10-2; J gene: TRBJ2-7
CDR3 protein: CASSSSGQAGELFF; D gene: TRBD2; V gene: TRBV5-4; J gene: TRBJ2-2
CDR3 protein: CSVEGGGHSGNTIYF; D gene: NA; V gene: TRBV29-1; J gene: TRBJ1-3
CDR3 protein: CASSQGAGGVQETQYF; D gene: TRBD2; V gene: TRBV3-1/TRBV3-2; J gene: TRBJ2-5
CDR3 protein: CASSFPSVVNEKLFF; D gene: NA; V gene: TRBV7-9; J gene: TRBJ1-4
CDR3 protein: CASSTGDRMNTEAFF; D gene: TRBD1; V gene: TRBV9; J gene: TRBJ1-1
CDR3 protein: CASSYEFPPWFHF; D gene: NA; V gene: TRBV6-2/TRBV6-3; J gene: TRBJ1-6
CDR3 protein: CASSLSLRLTAGRNEQFF; D gene: NA; V gene: TRBV27; J gene: TRBJ2-1
CDR3 protein: CASSSGGLDGEQFF; D gene: TRBD2; V gene: TRBV11-2; J gene: TRBJ2-1
CDR3 protein: CASSPPIRAGGGGYTF; D gene: TRBD1; V gene: TRBV3-1/TRBV3-2; J gene: TRBJ1-2
CDR3 protein: CASSLGGEVVGYGYTF; D gene: NA; V gene: TRBV13; J gene: TRBJ1-2
CDR3 protein: CASSFLAGDRGEQFF; D gene: TRBD2; V gene: TRBV5-1; J gene: TRBJ2-1
CDR3 protein: CASSPRGANEKLFF; D gene: NA; V gene: TRBV5-1; J gene: TRBJ1-4
CDR3 protein: CASSLARDTEAFF; D gene: NA; V gene: TRBV27; J gene: TRBJ1-1
CDR3 protein: CASSILGQSPTEAFF; D gene: NA; V gene: TRBV19; J gene: TRBJ1-1
CDR3 protein: CASSLLLKETQYF; D gene: NA; V gene: TRBV7-9; J gene: TRBJ2-5
CDR3 protein: CASSLAGEDTQYF; D gene: NA; V gene: TRBV5-1; J gene: TRBJ2-3
CDR3 protein: CAISPGLADYEQYF; D gene: TRBD2; V gene: TRBV10-3; J gene: TRBJ2-7
CDR3 protein: CASISTSANSYNEQFF; D gene: TRBD2; V gene: TRBV5-5; J gene: TRBJ2-1
CDR3 protein: CASSYGAGTSGGEQYF; D gene: TRBD2; V gene: TRBV9; J gene: TRBJ2-7
CDR3 protein: CASSSGTGYNQPQHF; D gene: TRBD1; V gene: TRBV28; J gene: TRBJ1-5
CDR3 protein: CASSKGSHSSGPQHF; D gene: NA; V gene: TRBV21-1; J gene: TRBJ1-5
CDR3 protein: CASSQERGGLYEQYF; D gene: TRBD2; V gene: TRBV4-2; J gene: TRBJ2-7
CDR3 protein: CASSPGQGGVNTEAFF; D gene: TRBD1; V gene: TRBV5-4; J gene: TRBJ1-1
CDR3 protein: CASSPGLAGKETQYF; D gene: TRBD2; V gene: TRBV5-6; J gene: TRBJ2-5
CDR3 protein: CASSHPPGTAAYASNGYTF; D gene: TRBD1; V gene: TRBV9; J gene: TRBJ1-2
CDR3 protein: CASSLASGGAETQYF; D gene: TRBD2; V gene: TRBV5-4; J gene: TRBJ2-5
CDR3 protein: CASSQEGRGLSGYTF; D gene: TRBD1; V gene: TRBV3-1/TRBV3-2; J gene: TRBJ1-2
CDR3 protein: CASSPRREIHEQYF; D gene: TRBD2; V gene: TRBV7-8; J gene: TRBJ2-7
CDR3 protein: CASSRGQGGTDTQYF; D gene: TRBD1; V gene: TRBV4-1; J gene: TRBJ2-3
CDR3 protein: CASSSLKGRGSIGYTF; D gene: NA; V gene: TRBV11-2; J gene: TRBJ1-2
CDR3 protein: CASSEGQSTDTQYF; D gene: NA; V gene: TRBV2; J gene: TRBJ2-3
CDR3 protein: CASSWRGSGANVLTF; D gene: NA; V gene: TRBV6-5; J gene: TRBJ2-6
CDR3 protein: CASSGTRDSKNIQYF; D gene: TRBD1; V gene: TRBV9; J gene: TRBJ2-4
CDR3 protein: CASSEGLGGAEAFF; D gene: NA; V gene: TRBV9; J gene: TRBJ1-1
CDR3 protein: CASSSWERADTQYF; D gene: NA; V gene: TRBV19; J gene: TRBJ2-3
CDR3 protein: CASRINSNQPQHF; D gene: NA; V gene: TRBV27; J gene: TRBJ1-5
CDR3 protein: CASSASGSNTDTQYF; D gene: TRBD2; V gene: TRBV9; J gene: TRBJ2-3